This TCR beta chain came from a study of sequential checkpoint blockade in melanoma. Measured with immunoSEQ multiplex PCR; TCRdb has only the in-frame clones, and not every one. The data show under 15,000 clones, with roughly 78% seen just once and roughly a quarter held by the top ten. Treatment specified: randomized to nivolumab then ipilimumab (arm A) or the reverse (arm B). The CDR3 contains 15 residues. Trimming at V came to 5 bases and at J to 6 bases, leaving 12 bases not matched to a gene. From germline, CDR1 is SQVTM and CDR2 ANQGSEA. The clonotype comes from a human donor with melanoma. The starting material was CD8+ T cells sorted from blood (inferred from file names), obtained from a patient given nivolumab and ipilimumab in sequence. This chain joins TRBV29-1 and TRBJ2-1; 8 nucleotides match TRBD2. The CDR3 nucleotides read TGCAGCGTTTTCCCCGGGACTAGTTCTTCCAATGAGCAGTTCTTC. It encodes CSVFPGTSSSNEQFF.